This section outlines one TCR beta chain sequence together with its context. The data stem from a study of blood T cell repertoires in COVID-19. The assay was immunoSEQ multiplex PCR, and TCRdb's table has in-frame clones only and misses some. This repertoire shows under 35,000 clones, about 90% found once; its top ten account for 4.5% to 6%. Source material: peripheral blood. This TCR derives from a human donor in a cohort sampled during active COVID-19.

CDR3 residues: CASSSGFTDTQYF. CDR3 nucleotides: TGCGCCAGCAGCTCGGGGTTCACAGATACGCAGTATTTT. This chain joins TRBV5-1 and TRBJ2-3; possible D gene TRBD2, 5 bases. V was shortened by 3 bases and J by 2 bases, with 7 bases between the two germline ends. CDR3 length: 13 amino acids. Per the germline V gene, CDR1 is SGHRS and CDR2 is YFSETQ.